This TCR beta chain was identified in a study of T cells in localized non-small cell lung cancer. Broader study findings: Adjacent uninvolved lung tissue had the highest T cell clonality, exceeding tumor. Median roughly 57 top-100 tumor clones were shared with paired adjacent lung. Those with higher blood T cell density had longer overall survival.

V gave up 4 bases and J gave up 4 bases, with 16 bases separating them. This CDR3 region has 15 residues. The germline V gene has CDR1 LNHDA and CDR2 SQIVND (reference sequence). To note about this clone: Its specificity is not known.

The table came from immunoSEQ multiplex PCR; TCRdb's copy has only in-frame clones and leaves some out. This table holds about 23,000 clones, 88% found once. This sequence was found in a woman aged 35-75 years with stage III lung adenocarcinoma. The sample here was peripheral blood mononuclear cells, taken before any cancer treatment. V usage is TRBV19 and J usage is TRBJ2-5; D may match TRBD1 or TRBD2 (5 bases each). The CDR3 sequence: CASSTLAGGVETQYF. CDR3 coding DNA: TGTGCCAGTAGTACCCTAGCTGGGGGTGTAGAGACCCAGTACTTC. Full variable domain (missing parts from reference TRBV19 and TRBJ2-5): DGGITQSPKYLFRKEGQNVTLSCEQNLNHDAMYWYRQDPGQGLRLIYYSQIVNDFQKGDIAEGYSVSREKKESFPLTVTSAQKNPTAFYLCASSTLAGGVETQYFGPGTRLLVL.